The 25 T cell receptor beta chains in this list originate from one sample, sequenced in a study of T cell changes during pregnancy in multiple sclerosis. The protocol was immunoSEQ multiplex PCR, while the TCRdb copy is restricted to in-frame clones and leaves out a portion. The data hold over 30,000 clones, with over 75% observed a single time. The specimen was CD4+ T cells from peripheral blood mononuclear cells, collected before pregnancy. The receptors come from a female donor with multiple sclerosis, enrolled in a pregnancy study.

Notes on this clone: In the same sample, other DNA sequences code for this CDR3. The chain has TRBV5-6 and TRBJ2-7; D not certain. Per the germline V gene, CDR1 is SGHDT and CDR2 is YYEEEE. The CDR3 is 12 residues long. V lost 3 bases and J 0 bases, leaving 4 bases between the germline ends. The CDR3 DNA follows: TGTGCCAGCAGCTCTCGCTCCTACGAGCAGTACTTC. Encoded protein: CASSSRSYEQYF.

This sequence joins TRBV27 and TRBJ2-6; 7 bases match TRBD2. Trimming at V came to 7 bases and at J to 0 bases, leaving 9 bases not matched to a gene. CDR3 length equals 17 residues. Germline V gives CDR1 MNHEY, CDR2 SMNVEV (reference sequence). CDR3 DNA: TGTGCCAGCACCCGCCGTGGGACTATCTCTGGGGCCAACGTCCTGACTTTC. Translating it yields CASTRRGTISGANVLTF.

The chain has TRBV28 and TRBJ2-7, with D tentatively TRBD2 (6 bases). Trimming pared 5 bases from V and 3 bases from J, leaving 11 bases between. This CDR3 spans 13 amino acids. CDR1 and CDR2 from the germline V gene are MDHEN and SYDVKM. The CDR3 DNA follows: TGTGCCAGCAGTGGTAGCGGCCTCTACGAGCAGTACTTC. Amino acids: CASSGSGLYEQYF.

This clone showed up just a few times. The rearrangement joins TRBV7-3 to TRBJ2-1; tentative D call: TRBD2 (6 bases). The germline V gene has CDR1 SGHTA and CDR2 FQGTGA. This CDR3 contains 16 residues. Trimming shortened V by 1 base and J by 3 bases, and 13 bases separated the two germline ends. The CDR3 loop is CASSLITGAVYNEQFF. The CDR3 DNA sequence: TGTGCCAGCAGCTTAATCACGGGAGCCGTCTACAATGAGCAGTTCTTC. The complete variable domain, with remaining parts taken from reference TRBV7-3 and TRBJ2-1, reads GAGVSQTPSNKVTEKGKYVELRCDPISGHTALYWYRQSLGQGPEFLIYFQGTGAADDSGLPNDRFFAVRPEGSVSTLKIQRTERGDSAVYLCASSLITGAVYNEQFFGPGTRLTVL.

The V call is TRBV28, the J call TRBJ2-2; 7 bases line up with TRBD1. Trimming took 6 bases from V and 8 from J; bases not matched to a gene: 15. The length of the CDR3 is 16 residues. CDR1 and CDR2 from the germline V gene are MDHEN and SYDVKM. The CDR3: CASSSIGTVKSGELFF. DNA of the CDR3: TGTGCCAGCAGCTCAATCGGGACAGTGAAGAGTGGGGAGCTGTTTTTT.

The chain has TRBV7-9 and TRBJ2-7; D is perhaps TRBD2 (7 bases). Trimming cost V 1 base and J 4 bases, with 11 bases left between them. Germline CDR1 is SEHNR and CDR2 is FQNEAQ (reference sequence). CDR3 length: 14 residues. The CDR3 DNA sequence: TGTGCCAGCAGCTTAGGGGGGGGGCAGTACGAGCAGTACTTC. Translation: CASSLGGGQYEQYF.

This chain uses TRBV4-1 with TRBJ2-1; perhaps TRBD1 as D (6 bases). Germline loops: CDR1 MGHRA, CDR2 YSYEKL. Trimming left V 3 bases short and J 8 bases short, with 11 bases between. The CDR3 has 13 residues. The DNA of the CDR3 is TGCGCCAGCAGCCAGCAACAGGGATATGAGCAGTTCTTC. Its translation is CASSQQQGYEQFF.

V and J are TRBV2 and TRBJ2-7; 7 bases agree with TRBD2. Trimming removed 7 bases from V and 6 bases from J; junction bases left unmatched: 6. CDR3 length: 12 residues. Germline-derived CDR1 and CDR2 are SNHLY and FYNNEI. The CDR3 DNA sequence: TGTGCCAGCATCGCTAGCGGATTCGAGCAGTACTTC. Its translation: CASIASGFEQYF. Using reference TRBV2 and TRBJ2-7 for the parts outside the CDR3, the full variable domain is EPEVTQTPSHQVTQMGQEVILRCVPISNHLYFYWYRQILGQKVEFLVSFYNNEISEKSEIFDDQFSVERPDGSNFTLKIRSTKLEDSAMYFCASIASGFEQYFGPGTRLTVT.

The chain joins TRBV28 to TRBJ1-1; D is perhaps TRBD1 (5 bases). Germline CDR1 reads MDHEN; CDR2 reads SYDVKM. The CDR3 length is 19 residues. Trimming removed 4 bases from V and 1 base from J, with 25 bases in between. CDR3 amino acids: CASSYHHRAGRGKNTEAFF. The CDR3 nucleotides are TGTGCCAGCAGTTACCACCACCGGGCAGGGCGGGGCAAGAACACTGAAGCTTTCTTT.

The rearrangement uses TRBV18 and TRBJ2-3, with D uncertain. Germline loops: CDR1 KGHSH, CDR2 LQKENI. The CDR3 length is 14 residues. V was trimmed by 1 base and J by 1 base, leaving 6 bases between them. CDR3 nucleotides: TGTGCCAGCTCACCACTAAGCCGCACAGATACGCAGTATTTT. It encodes CASSPLSRTDTQYF.

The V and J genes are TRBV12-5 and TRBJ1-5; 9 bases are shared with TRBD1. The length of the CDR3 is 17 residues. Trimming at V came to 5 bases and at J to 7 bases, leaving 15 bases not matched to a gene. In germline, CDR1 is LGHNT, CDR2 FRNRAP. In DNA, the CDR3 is TGTGCTAGTGGTCGAGAGACAGGGGGATTCTCGGGGCAGCCCCAGCATTTT. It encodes CASGRETGGFSGQPQHF.

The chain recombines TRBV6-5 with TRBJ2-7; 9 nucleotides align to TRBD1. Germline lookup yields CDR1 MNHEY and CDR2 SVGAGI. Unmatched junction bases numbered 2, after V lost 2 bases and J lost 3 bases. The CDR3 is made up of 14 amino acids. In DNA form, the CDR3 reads TGTGCCAGCAGTTACGGGACAGGGTTCTACGAGCAGTACTTC. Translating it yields CASSYGTGFYEQYF.

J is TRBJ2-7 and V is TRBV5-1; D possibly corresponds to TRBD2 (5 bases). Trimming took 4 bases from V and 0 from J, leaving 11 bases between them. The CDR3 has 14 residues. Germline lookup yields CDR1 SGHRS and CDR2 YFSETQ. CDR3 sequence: CASSPEGHSYEQYF. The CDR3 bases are TGCGCCAGCAGCCCCGAGGGCCACTCCTACGAGCAGTACTTC.

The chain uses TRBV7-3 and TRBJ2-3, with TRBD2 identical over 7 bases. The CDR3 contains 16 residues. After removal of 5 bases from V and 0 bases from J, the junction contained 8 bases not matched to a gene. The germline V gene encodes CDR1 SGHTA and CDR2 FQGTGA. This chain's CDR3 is CASSDVAGRSTDTQYF. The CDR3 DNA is TGTGCCAGCAGCGACGTAGCGGGCCGTAGCACAGATACGCAGTATTTT.

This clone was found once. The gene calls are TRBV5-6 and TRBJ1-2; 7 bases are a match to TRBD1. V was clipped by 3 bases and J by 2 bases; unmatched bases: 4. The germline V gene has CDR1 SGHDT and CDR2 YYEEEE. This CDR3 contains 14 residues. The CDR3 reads CASSWAQGNYGYTF. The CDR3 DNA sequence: TGTGCCAGCAGCTGGGCACAGGGGAACTATGGCTACACCTTC.

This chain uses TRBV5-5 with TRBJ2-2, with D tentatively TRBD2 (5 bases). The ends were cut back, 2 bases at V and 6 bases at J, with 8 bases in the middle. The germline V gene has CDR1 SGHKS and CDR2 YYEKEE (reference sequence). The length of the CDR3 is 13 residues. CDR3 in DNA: TGTGCCAGCAGCTTATACGGGGCCGGGGAGCTGTTTTTT. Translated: CASSLYGAGELFF.

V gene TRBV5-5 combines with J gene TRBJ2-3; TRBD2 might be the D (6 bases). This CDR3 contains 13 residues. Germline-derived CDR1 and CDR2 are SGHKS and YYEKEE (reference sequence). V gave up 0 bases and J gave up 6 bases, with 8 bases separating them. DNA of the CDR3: TGTGCCAGCAGCTTGGGACTAGGTGATACGCAGTATTTT. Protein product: CASSLGLGDTQYF. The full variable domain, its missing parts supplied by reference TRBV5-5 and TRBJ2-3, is DAGVTQSPTHLIKTRGQQVTLRCSPISGHKSVSWYQQVLGQGPQFIFQYYEKEERGRGNFPDRFSARQFPNYSSELNVNALLLGDSALYLCASSLGLGDTQYFGPGTRLTVL.

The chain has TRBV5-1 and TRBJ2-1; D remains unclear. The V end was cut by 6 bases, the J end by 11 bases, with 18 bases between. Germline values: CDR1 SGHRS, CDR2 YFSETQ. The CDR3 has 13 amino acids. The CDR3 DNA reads TGCGCCAGCACCCCGGGTATACGTGAAAAGCAGTTCTTC. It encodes CASTPGIREKQFF.

CDR3 sequence reads: CASSSQLGGGNYGYTF. Written as DNA, the CDR3 is TGTGCCAGCAGCTCTCAATTGGGAGGGGGGAACTATGGCTACACCTTC. The chain combines TRBV5-4 with TRBJ1-2; perhaps TRBD1 as D (6 bases). The CDR3 runs to 16 residues. Germline V lookup: CDR1 SGHNT, CDR2 YYREEE (reference sequence). V was shortened by 3 bases and J by 2 bases, with 17 bases between the two germline ends.

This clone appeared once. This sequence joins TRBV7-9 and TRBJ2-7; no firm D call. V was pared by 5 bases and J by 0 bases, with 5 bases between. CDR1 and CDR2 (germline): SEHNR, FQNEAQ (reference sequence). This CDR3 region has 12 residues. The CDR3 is CASSRSSYEQYF. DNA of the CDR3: TGTGCCAGCAGCCGCAGCTCCTACGAGCAGTACTTC.

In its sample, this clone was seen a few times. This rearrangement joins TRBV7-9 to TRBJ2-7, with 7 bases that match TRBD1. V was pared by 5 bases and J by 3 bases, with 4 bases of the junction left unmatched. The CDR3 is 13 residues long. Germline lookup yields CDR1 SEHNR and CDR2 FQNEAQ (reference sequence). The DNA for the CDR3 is TGTGCCAGCAGCCCCGGACAGGTCTACGAGCAGTACTTC. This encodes CASSPGQVYEQYF.

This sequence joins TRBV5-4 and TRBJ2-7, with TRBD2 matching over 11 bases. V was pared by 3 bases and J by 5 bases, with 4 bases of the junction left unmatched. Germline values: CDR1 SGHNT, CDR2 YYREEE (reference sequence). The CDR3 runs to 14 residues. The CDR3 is CASSWGLAANEQYF. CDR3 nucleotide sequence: TGTGCCAGCAGCTGGGGACTAGCGGCCAACGAGCAGTACTTC.

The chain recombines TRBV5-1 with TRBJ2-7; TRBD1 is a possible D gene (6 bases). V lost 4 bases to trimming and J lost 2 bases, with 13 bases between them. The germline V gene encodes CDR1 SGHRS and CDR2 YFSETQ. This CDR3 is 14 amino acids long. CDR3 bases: TGCGCCAGCAGCGGAGGACAGCCCCCCTACGAGCAGTACTTC. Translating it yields CASSGGQPPYEQYF.

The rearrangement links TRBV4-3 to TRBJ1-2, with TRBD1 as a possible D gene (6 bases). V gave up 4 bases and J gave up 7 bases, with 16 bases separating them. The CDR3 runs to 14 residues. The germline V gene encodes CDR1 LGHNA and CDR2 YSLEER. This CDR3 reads CASSPTAGAGGYTF. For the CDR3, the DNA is TGCGCCAGCAGCCCTACGGCAGGGGCGGGTGGCTACACCTTC.

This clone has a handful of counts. CDR3 bases: TGTGCCAGCAGTTTATTGCCGGGGAACACTGAAGCTTTCTTT. Protein: CASSLLPGNTEAFF. The chain couples TRBV27 to TRBJ1-1; no definite D call. The CDR3 is made up of 14 amino acids. The germline V and J ends were trimmed by 1 base and 1 base, with 7 bases remaining between them. Germline CDR1 MNHEY, CDR2 SMNVEV (reference sequence).